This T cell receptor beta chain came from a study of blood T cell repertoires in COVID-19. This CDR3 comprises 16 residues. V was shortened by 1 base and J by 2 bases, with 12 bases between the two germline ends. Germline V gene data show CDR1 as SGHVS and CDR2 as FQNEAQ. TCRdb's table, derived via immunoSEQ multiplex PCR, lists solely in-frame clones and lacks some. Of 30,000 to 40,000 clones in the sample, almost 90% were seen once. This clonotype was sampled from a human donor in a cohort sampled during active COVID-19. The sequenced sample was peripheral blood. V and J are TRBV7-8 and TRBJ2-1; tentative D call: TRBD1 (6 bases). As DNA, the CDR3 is TGTGCCAGCAGCTTAGGGGGGCTGGGGGCCTACAATGAGCAGTTCTTC. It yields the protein CASSLGGLGAYNEQFF.